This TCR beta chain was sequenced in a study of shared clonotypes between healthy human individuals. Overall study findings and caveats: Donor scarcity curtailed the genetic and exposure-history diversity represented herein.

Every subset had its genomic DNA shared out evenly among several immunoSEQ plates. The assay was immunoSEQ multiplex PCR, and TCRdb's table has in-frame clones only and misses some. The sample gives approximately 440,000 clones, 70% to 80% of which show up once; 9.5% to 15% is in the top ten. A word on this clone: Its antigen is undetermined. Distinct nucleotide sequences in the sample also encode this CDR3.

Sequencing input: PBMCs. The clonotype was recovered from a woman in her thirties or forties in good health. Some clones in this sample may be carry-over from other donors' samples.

CDR3 DNA sequence: TGTGCCAGCAGCACGCCCACAGATACGCAGTATTTT. As protein: CASSTPTDTQYF. This chain connects TRBV28 to TRBJ2-3; no definite D call. The CDR3 runs to 12 residues. Germline-derived CDR1 and CDR2 are MDHEN and SYDVKM. V was shortened by 6 bases and J by 2 bases, with 6 bases between the two germline ends.